Presented here are 14 T cell receptor beta chains from one specimen sequenced in a study of T cells after yellow fever vaccination (dated by TCRdb to about 2019). Library generation was performed with 5' RACE. Instrument used: Illumina HiSeq 2500. Starting from the raw public reads, TCRdb applied fastp trimming at Q25, assembled clones with MiXCR and retained in-frame beta chains. Every entry covers one CDR3 protein and lists the most common genes and DNA from its rows. For this sample the table gives about 580,000 distinct CDR3 sequences, of which about 15% were detected only once. The top ten clones comprise 15% to 20% of the sample. In the paper's terms, the treatment or condition label means: live attenuated yellow fever vaccine strain. The material was PBMCs, obtained 4 to 6 days after the first yellow fever vaccination. These receptors all come from a man between 18 and 35 years old who received the YFV17D yellow fever vaccine.

The CDR3 DNA sequence: TGTGCCAGCAGCTTTAAGGCCGGGGAGCAGTTCTTC. It specifies CASSFKAGEQFF. The V and J genes are TRBV7-2 and TRBJ2-1, with D unclear. V was cut by 3 bases and J by 10 bases, with 10 bases left in between. The CDR3 length is 12 residues. Looked up from germline, CDR1 is SGHTA and CDR2 is FQGNSA.

This clonotype has only a few counts. J is TRBJ2-1 and V is TRBV5-1; D is unresolved. V gave up 0 bases and J gave up 1 base, with 5 bases separating them. Germline V lookup: CDR1 SGHRS, CDR2 YFSETQ. The CDR3 contains 14 residues. The CDR3 region has the DNA TGCGCCAGCAGCTTGGTAACGTCCTACAATGAGCAGTTCTTC. It specifies CASSLVTSYNEQFF.

The table lists this clonotype with a few counts. The chain has TRBV9 and TRBJ1-4; no clear D gene. The CDR3 is made up of 16 amino acids. Germline CDR1 SGDLS, CDR2 YYNGEE. V was clipped by 0 bases and J by 4 bases, with 13 bases between them. CDR3 DNA: TGTGCCAGCAGCGTAGGGGCAGAGCCCGGTAATGAAAAACTGTTTTTT. It encodes CASSVGAEPGNEKLFF.

This clonotype was seen only a few times. The rearrangement uses TRBV27 and TRBJ1-4; no clear D gene. Trimming took 1 base from V and 3 from J, leaving 12 bases between them. From germline, CDR1 is MNHEY and CDR2 SMNVEV (reference sequence). The CDR3 has 16 amino acids. This CDR3 is CASSLFFAGANEKLFF. DNA of the CDR3: TGTGCCAGCAGTTTATTCTTTGCGGGCGCTAATGAAAAACTGTTTTTT.

This clonotype was detected only a few times. This rearrangement joins TRBV29-1 to TRBJ1-1; no reliable D call. The CDR3 runs to 13 residues. Trimming took off 3 bases at V and 4 bases at J, with 12 bases between the two ends. Germline V CDR1 and CDR2: SQVTM, ANQGSEA. CDR3 coding DNA: TGCAGCGTTGACATGTGGGATGGCACTGAAGCTTTCTTT. It translates to CSVDMWDGTEAFF.

At least ten counts were recorded for this clonotype. This chain joins TRBV6-2 or TRBV6-3 and TRBJ2-2, with a tentative D call TRBD1 (5 bases). The CDR3 has 16 residues. Germline V CDR1 and CDR2: MNHEY, SVGEGT. Deletions cut 7 bases from V and 1 base from J, with 16 bases between. The CDR3 DNA follows: TGTGCCAGCACCCTCCAGGCAGGGAAGAACACCGGGGAGCTGTTTTTT. Its protein product is CASTLQAGKNTGELFF.

This clonotype was observed at least ten times. This chain links TRBV5-1 with TRBJ2-7, with 8 bases fitting TRBD2. Per the germline V gene, CDR1 is SGHRS and CDR2 is YFSETQ. This CDR3 is built from 16 residues. J was trimmed by 2 bases and V by 5 bases; bases with no gene match: 12. CDR3 loop: CASSPLSGGKTYEQYV. The CDR3 DNA sequence: TGCGCCAGCAGTCCCCTCTCGGGGGGGAAGACCTACGAGCAGTACGTC.

This clonotype was seen just once. The chain is built from TRBV6-6 and TRBJ1-6; D not resolved. Germline CDR1 reads MNHNY; CDR2 reads SVGAGI (reference sequence). The CDR3 length is 9 residues. Between the trimmed V and J ends, which lost 8 bases and 11 bases, there was a span of 4 bases. DNA of the CDR3: TGTGCCAGCGGACCACCCCTCCACTTT. Its translation is CASGPPLHF.

This chain links TRBV6-2 or TRBV6-3 with TRBJ2-5; 7 nucleotides agree with TRBD2. CDR3 length equals 15 residues. Germline V gives CDR1 MNHEY, CDR2 SVGEGT. J gave up 3 bases and V 5 bases, and 9 bases lay outside the gene matches. CDR3 DNA: TGTGCCAGCAGTACTCCGGGAGGAGGGAAAGAGACCCAGTACTTC. It yields the protein CASSTPGGGKETQYF.

The table lists this clonotype with a few counts. V usage is TRBV19 and J usage is TRBJ2-3; 11 bases agree with TRBD2. Trimming at V came to 5 bases and at J to 0 bases, leaving 4 bases not matched to a gene. CDR1 LNHDA and CDR2 SQIVND come from the germline V gene (reference sequence). The CDR3 contains 16 residues. The CDR3 DNA is TGTGCCAGTAGTCCACTAGCGGGGGCTAGCACAGATACGCAGTATTTT. Encoded protein: CASSPLAGASTDTQYF.

This clonotype came up a few times. The chain carries TRBV12-3 or TRBV12-4 and TRBJ1-3; D unclear. The CDR3 consists of 10 residues. The ends were cut back, 11 bases at V and 7 bases at J, with 9 bases in the middle. Written as DNA, the CDR3 is TGTGCCTCCCGCCGGAACACCATATATTTT. Amino acid sequence: CASRRNTIYF.

The rearrangement links TRBV12-3 or TRBV12-4 to TRBJ2-1; 8 nucleotides align to TRBD2. The length of the CDR3 is 16 residues. V shed 3 bases, J shed 1 base, and the junction held 5 bases outside the gene matches. The CDR3 protein is CASSFSRGASYNEQFF. Written as DNA, the CDR3 is TGTGCCAGCAGTTTTTCGCGGGGGGCTTCCTACAATGAGCAGTTCTTC.

The rearrangement links TRBV6-1 to TRBJ1-5, with 7 bases matching TRBD1. Trimming at V came to 4 bases and at J to 7 bases, leaving 7 bases not matched to a gene. Germline V gene data show CDR1 as MNHNS and CDR2 as SASEGT. The CDR3 extends over 14 amino acids. This CDR3 reads CASSATGFGQPQHF. DNA for the CDR3: TGTGCCAGCAGTGCGACAGGGTTTGGGCAGCCCCAGCATTTT.

This clonotype was seen more than once but under ten times. The V call is TRBV5-6, the J call TRBJ1-2, with a weak D call TRBD1 (6 bases). The V and J ends lost 0 bases and 4 bases respectively, with 10 bases between them. CDR1 SGHDT and CDR2 YYEEEE come from the germline V gene. The CDR3 is 14 residues long. CDR3 sequence: CASSLARGPYGYTF. CDR3 coding DNA: TGTGCCAGCAGCTTGGCCCGGGGGCCCTATGGCTACACCTTC.